This T cell receptor (beta chain) was retrieved from a study of persistence of HIV-infected CD4 T cells. Study-level information: Donors were ART-treated; their CMV- and Gag-responding CD4+ T cells were isolated.

CDR1 SGHTA and CDR2 FQGTGA come from the germline V gene. V dropped 1 base and J dropped 1 base, with 7 bases sitting between them. This CDR3 is built from 14 residues. This was the immunoSEQ version 4 assay in survey mode. Libraries were prepared by immunoSEQ multiplex PCR; TCRdb keeps only in-frame clonotypes and omits some of them. The sample has tens of thousands of clones, 82% seen once. Overlapping HIV-1 Gag 15-mer peptides at approximately 1 ug per peptide per mL were used. CD40L/CD69 double-negative CD45RO-high memory CD4+ T cells were collected. Details on this clone: The antigen is unknown.

The J gene is TRBJ1-1, the V gene TRBV7-3; no firm D call. The receptor's source is an adult woman with HIV who was CMV-seropositive. The material was CD4+ T cells sorted from PBMCs after roughly 20-hour stimulation, obtained from a patient who received antiretroviral therapy. As DNA, the CDR3 is TGTGCCAGCAGCTTAATGGAATCGAACACTGAAGCTTTCTTT. This encodes CASSLMESNTEAFF.